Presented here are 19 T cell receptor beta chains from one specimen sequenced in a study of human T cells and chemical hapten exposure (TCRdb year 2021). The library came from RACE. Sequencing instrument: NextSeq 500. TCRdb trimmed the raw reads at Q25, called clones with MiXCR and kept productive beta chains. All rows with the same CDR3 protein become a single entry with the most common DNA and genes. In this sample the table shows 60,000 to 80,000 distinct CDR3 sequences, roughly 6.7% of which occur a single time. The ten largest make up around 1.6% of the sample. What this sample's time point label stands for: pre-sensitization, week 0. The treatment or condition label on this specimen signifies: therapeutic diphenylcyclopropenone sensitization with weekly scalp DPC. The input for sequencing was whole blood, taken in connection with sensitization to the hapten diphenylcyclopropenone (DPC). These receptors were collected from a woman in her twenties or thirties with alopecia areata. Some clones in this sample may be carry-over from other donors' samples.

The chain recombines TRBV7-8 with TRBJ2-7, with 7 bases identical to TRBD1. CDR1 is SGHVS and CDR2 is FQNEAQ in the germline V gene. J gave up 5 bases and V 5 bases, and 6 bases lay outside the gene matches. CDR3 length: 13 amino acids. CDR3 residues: CASSPGQFDEQYF. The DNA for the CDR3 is TGTGCCAGCAGCCCGGGACAGTTCGACGAGCAGTACTTC.

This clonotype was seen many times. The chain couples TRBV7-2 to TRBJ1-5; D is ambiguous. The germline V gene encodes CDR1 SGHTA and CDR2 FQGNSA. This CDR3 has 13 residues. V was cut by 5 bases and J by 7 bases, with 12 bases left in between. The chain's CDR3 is CASSKRSGQPQHF. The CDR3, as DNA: TGTGCCAGCAGCAAACGGAGCGGCCAGCCCCAGCATTTT.

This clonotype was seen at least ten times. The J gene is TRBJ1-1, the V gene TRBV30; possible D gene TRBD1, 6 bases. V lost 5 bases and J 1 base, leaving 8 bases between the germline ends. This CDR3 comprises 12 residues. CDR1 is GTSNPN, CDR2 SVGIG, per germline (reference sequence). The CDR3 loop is CAWSGQNTEAFF. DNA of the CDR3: TGTGCCTGGTCGGGACAGAACACTGAAGCTTTCTTT.

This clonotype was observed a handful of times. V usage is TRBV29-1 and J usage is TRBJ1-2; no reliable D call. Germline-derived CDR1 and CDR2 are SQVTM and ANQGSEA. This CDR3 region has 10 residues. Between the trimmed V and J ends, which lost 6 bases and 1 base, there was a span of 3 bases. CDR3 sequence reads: CSVFNYGYTF. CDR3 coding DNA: TGCAGCGTGTTTAACTATGGCTACACCTTC.

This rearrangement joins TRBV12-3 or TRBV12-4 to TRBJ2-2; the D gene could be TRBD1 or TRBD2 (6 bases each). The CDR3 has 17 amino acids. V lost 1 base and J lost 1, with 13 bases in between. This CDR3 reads CASSLGGGLWNTGELFF. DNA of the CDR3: TGTGCCAGCAGTTTAGGAGGGGGACTCTGGAACACCGGGGAGCTGTTTTTT.

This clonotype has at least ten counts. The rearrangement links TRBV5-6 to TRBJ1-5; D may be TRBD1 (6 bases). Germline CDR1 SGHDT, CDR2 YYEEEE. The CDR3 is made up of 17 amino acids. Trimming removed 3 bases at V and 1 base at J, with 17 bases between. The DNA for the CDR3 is TGTGCCAGCAGCTGGGGAGGGGGGCCTCGGAGCAATCAGCCCCAGCATTTT. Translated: CASSWGGGPRSNQPQHF.

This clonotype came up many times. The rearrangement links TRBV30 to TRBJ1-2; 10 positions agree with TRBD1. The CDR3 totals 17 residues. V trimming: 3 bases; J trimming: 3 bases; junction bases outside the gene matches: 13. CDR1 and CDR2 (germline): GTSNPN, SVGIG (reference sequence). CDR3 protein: CAWSPGATGGRDYGYTF. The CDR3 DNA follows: TGTGCCTGGAGCCCCGGAGCGACAGGGGGCCGGGACTATGGCTACACCTTC.

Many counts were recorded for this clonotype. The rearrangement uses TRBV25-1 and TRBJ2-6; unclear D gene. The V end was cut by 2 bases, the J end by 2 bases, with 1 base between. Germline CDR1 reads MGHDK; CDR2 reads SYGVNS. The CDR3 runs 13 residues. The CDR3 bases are TGTGCCAGCAGTGAACCTGGGGCCAACGTCCTGACTTTC. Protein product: CASSEPGANVLTF.

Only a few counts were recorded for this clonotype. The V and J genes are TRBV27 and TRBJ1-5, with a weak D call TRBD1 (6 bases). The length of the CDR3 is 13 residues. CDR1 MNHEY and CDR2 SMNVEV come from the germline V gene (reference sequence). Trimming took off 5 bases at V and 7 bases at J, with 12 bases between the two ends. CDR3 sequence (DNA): TGTGCCAGCAGTCCGGGACAAGTACAGCCCCAGCATTTT. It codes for CASSPGQVQPQHF.

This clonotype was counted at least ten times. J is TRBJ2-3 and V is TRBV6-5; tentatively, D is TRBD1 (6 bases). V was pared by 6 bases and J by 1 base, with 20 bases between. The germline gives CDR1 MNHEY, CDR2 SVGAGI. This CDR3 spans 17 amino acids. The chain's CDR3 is CASRPSGQPWGTDTQYF. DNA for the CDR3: TGTGCCAGCAGACCTTCAGGACAGCCCTGGGGCACAGATACGCAGTATTTT.

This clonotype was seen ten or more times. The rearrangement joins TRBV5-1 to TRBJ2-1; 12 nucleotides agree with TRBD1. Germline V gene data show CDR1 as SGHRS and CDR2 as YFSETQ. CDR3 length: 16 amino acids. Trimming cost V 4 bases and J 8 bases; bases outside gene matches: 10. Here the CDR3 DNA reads TGCGCCAGCAGCCTGGACGGGACAGGGGGCATCGATGAGCAGTTCTTC. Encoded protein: CASSLDGTGGIDEQFF.

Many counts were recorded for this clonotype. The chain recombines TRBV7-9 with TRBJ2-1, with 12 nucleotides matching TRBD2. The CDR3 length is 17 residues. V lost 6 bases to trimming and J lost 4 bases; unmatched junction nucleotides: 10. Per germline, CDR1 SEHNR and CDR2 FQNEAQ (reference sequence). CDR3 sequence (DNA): TGTGCCAGCAGAAAACTAGCGGGGGGCCTGGATTACAATGAGCAGTTCTTC. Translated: CASRKLAGGLDYNEQFF.

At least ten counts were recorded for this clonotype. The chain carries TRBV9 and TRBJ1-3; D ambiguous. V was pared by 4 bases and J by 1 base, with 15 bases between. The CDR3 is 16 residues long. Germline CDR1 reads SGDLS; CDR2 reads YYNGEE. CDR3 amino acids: CASSLAFRSSGNTIYF. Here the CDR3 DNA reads TGTGCCAGCAGCCTAGCCTTTCGGAGTTCTGGAAACACCATATATTTT.

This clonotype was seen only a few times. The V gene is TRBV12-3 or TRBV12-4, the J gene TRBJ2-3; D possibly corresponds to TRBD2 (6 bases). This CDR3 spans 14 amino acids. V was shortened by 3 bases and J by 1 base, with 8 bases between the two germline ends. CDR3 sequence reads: CASSFLAGTDTQYF. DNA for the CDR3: TGTGCCAGCAGTTTTTTAGCGGGCACAGATACGCAGTATTTT.

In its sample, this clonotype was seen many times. This CDR3 reads CASSLGSGGRADTQYF. Here the CDR3 DNA reads TGTGCCAGCAGCTTGGGTAGCGGGGGGCGTGCAGATACGCAGTATTTT. The genes are TRBV5-4 and TRBJ2-3; 10 positions match TRBD2. The CDR3 spans 16 residues. Trimming removed 0 bases from V and 4 bases from J; junction bases left unmatched: 5. Germline CDR1 and CDR2: SGHNT and YYREEE (reference sequence). Full variable domain (rest looked up from reference TRBV5-4 and TRBJ2-3): ETGVTQSPTHLIKTRGQQVTLRCSSQSGHNTVSWYQQALGQGPQFIFQYYREEENGRGNFPPRFSGLQFPNYSSELNVNALELDDSALYLCASSLGSGGRADTQYFGPGTRLTVL.

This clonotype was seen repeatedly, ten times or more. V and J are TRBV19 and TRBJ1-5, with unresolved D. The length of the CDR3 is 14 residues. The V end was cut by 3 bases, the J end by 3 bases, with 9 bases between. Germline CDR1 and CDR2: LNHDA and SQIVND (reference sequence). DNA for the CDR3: TGTGCCAGTAGTATTTTGGACGTCAATCAGCCCCAGCATTTT. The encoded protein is CASSILDVNQPQHF.

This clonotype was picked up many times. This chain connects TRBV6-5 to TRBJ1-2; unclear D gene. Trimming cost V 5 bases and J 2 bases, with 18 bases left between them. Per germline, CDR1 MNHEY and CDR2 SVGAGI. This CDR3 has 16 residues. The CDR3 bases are TGTGCCAGCAGTAGCTGGGTTCTAAGACGGAACTATGGCTACACCTTC. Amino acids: CASSSWVLRRNYGYTF.

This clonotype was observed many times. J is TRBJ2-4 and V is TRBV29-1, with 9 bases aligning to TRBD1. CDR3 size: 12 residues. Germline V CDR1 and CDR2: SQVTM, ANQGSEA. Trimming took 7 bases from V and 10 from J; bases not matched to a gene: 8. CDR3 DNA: TGCAGCGGTTGGACAGGGGATCATATTCAGTACTTC. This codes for CSGWTGDHIQYF. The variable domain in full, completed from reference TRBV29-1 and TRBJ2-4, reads SAVISQKPSRDICQRGTSLTIQCQVDSQVTMMFWYRQQPGQSLTLIATANQGSEATYESGFVIDKFPISRPNLTFSTLTVSNMSPEDSSIYLCSGWTGDHIQYFGAGTRLSVL.

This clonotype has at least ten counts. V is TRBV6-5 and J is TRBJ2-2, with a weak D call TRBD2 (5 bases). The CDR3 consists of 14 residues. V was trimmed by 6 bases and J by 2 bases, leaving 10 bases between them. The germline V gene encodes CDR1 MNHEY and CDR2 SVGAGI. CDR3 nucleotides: TGTGCCAGCAGGAGGGTCCACAACACCGGGGAGCTGTTTTTT. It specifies CASRRVHNTGELFF.